This T cell receptor (beta chain) stems from a study of PD-L1 blockade in urothelial cancer. Data came from immunoSEQ multiplex PCR; TCRdb stores just in-frame clones and leaves some out. The table includes about 63,000 clones, 81% detected once. The CDR3 is 15 residues long. Germline V gene lookup returns CDR1 SGHRS and CDR2 YFSETQ. V dropped 4 bases and J dropped 2 bases, with 13 bases sitting between them. Indicated time point: pretreatment peripheral blood. The receptor comes from a man in his 70s with urothelial cancer. The rearrangement joins TRBV5-1 to TRBJ1-3, with a weak D call TRBD1 (5 bases). The material sequenced was PBMCs, taken around atezolizumab (anti-PD-L1) treatment. The CDR3 DNA follows: TGCGCCAGCAGCGGGTCTCCGGGGGCTGGAAACACCATATATTTT. Translated, it gives CASSGSPGAGNTIYF.